The entry that follows covers one T cell receptor (beta chain) sequence. Only a few counts were recorded for this clone. Its antigen remains undetermined. Base quality data are lacking; no much larger clone is found one base away. All of the isolated RNA was reverse transcribed with the High Capacity cDNA Reverse Transcription Kit, so expressed TCRB transcripts were sequenced. Naive, central memory and regulatory T cell samples underwent deep immunoSEQ sequencing, averaging about 3.57 million total reads per sample. After sorted cells were lysed in RLT buffer, RNA was extracted with DNase-treated RNeasy Micro or Mini kits, with the choice depending on cell number. To prevent cross-contamination, every cell subset was processed on its own, while patient and healthy donor samples were processed together. Using the immunoSEQ multiplex PCR, TCRB sequences were amplified from cDNA into 87-bp fragments spanning the CDR3 region. Amplicons were sequenced on the Illumina HiSeq platform. As for how the authors treated the data: PCR bias was corrected computationally using synthetic template baselines, and reads within Hamming distance 2 were collapsed, with unmergeable singletons discarded. Reads were aligned against IMGT to assign V, D and J genes, CDR3 length and insertions or deletions at six rearrangement sites. Within each subset, clonotype counts were normalized to sorted cell number, after which true diversity and Gini coefficients were computed with the tcR R package. The overlap coefficient, calculated on TCRB nucleotide sequences, was used to measure repertoire sharing. TCRdb mirrors the immuneACCESS table, restricted to in-frame sequences. Some clones are absent from its copies; in checked studies, under half trace to an unresolved V gene, and the reason for the others is unknown. V and J calls and clone size are given by that table; D and trimming were obtained from the DNA. The sample profile shows about 150,000 clones; 7.5% to 10% of them were found once. The ten largest clones capture about 0.6% of the sample.

A single peripheral blood draw of approximately 0.11 L on average was collected from each donor into heparinised tubes. A BD FACSAria II and a panel including CD45RO, CCR7, CD25, CD127, CD95 and CD27 were used to sort naive, central memory, regulatory and stem cell-like memory CD4+ T cells. Every sorted population had a purity above 95%. PBMCs were isolated immediately by Lymphoprep density gradient centrifugation and stained directly without culture. So that batch effects would be minimized, each experiment stained and sorted samples in pairs, pairing one healthy donor with one patient. This sample was taken from a study of beta chain features in type 1 diabetes (dated by TCRdb to the late 2010s). Some background on the complete study: Mean age, gender distribution, total cell number and subset yield did not differ between patients and healthy donors. Regulatory and stem cell-like memory subsets were isolated from only 8 patients and roughly 8 healthy donors, whereas naive and central memory subsets came from all 30 or so donors. In the study, recently diagnosed type 1 diabetes patients and matched healthy donors were compared on the TCRB repertoires of their sorted circulating CD4+ T cell subsets. A total of 107,917,701 sorted cells were examined across all samples, and the number of cells per subset was strongly correlated with RNA yield.

Overall results and qualifications from the work: A moderate but significant shortening of TCRB CDR3 length was observed in type 1 diabetes patients in all four CD4+ subsets. Shorter templates might have been favored by PCR, but patient and control samples were amplified and corrected together, so both groups would have been affected equally by any skew. HLA sub-analyses involved small numbers of individuals, so any influence of HLA type on TCRB rearrangement remained unresolved. At VDJ recombination sites, patients with type 1 diabetes made fewer insertions and deleted more nucleotides, a pattern implying thymic rearrangement abnormalities. Naive, central memory and regulatory TCRB repertoires appeared to be more alike among patients than among healthy donors. Because cDNA rather than genomic DNA was sequenced, highly expressing activated cells could have been over-represented, although no difference in activation and CD3 levels was found between groups.

From its cysteine to its phenylalanine, the CDR3 spans 16 amino acids. The read is trimmed to its CDR3 DNA, 48 bases read in frame from base 1. V is reduced by 0 bases and J by 3 bases, leaving a spacing of 16 bases between them. As encoded in the germline V gene, CDR1 is SGHRS while CDR2 is YFSETQ. The clonotype comes from a man between 18 and 35 years old in good health. Sequenced sample: central memory CD4+ T cells from blood. Recombination joined TRBV5-1 with TRBJ2-7; matching of 6 bases hints at TRBD2 as the D gene. CDR3 loop: CASSLGDSGLVYEQYF. The DNA reads as follows: TGCGCCAGCAGCTTGGGCGATTCGGGACTTGTCTACGAGCAGTACTTC.